Below are 12 T cell receptor beta chains sequenced from a single sample in a study of blood T cell repertoires in COVID-19 (dated by TCRdb to the early 2020s). Libraries were prepared through the immunoSEQ multiplex PCR assay. Drawn from immuneACCESS, this table holds only the in-frame rearrangements with V and J called that TCRdb kept. Clones are partly lost; checked studies trace under half to an unresolved V gene and leave the rest unexplained. The sample includes under 150,000 clones, with approximately 87% observed a single time. The biggest ten clones account for roughly 4.3% of the sample. Sequenced sample: PBMCs or T cells enriched from blood (not recorded which). The receptors were sampled from a man between 50 and 59 years old in a cohort exposed to, infected with or recovered from COVID-19 (not recorded which).

The rearrangement joins TRBV28 to TRBJ1-5; 10 bases line up with TRBD1. V was pared by 10 bases and J by 3 bases, with 6 bases of the junction left unmatched. CDR1 is MDHEN, CDR2 SYDVKM, per germline. The CDR3 is 14 amino acids. CDR3: CATRQGAFNQPQHF. CDR3 bases: TGTGCCACCAGACAGGGGGCCTTCAATCAGCCCCAGCATTTT.

The gene calls are TRBV2 and TRBJ2-6; the D gene is possibly TRBD2 (5 bases). Germline CDR1 and CDR2: SNHLY and FYNNEI. V lost 5 bases, J lost 0 bases, and 8 bases lay in between. The CDR3 has 15 amino acids. CDR3 sequence (DNA): TGTGCCAGCAGTTCAGCGGCCTCTGGGGCCAACGTCCTGACTTTC. Translating it yields CASSSAASGANVLTF.

The rearrangement uses TRBV12-3 or TRBV12-4 and TRBJ2-6; D is ambiguous. The CDR3 length is 13 residues. Trimming removed 6 bases from V and 0 bases from J, with 3 bases in between. CDR3 amino acids: CASRHSGANVLTF. CDR3 coding DNA: TGTGCCAGCAGACACTCTGGGGCCAACGTCCTGACTTTC.

The chain joins TRBV12-3 or TRBV12-4 to TRBJ2-2; possibly TRBD2 for D (5 bases). The CDR3 is 13 residues long. V gave up 6 bases and J gave up 5 bases, with 10 bases separating them. The CDR3 DNA is TGTGCCAGCAGCCGGGGTCAGACCGGGGAGCTGTTTTTT. Its translation is CASSRGQTGELFF.

The rearrangement uses TRBV12-3 or TRBV12-4 and TRBJ1-1, with D possibly being TRBD1 (5 bases). This CDR3 is 13 amino acids long. The germline V and J ends were trimmed by 7 bases and 1 base, with 10 bases remaining between them. CDR3 sequence: CASTLGRNTEAFF. The DNA for the CDR3 is TGTGCCAGCACCTTGGGGCGGAACACTGAAGCTTTCTTT.

The chain is built from TRBV11-3 and TRBJ2-1; 10 nucleotides match TRBD2. Germline CDR1 SGHNT, CDR2 YENEEA. CDR3 length: 18 amino acids. Trimming cost V 5 bases and J 9 bases; bases outside gene matches: 19. The DNA for the CDR3 is TGTGCCAGCAGCCAAGCCGCAAGAGCGGGGGGGCCAAAGGGTGAGCAGTTCTTC. Translating it yields CASSQAARAGGPKGEQFF.

The chain couples TRBV9 to TRBJ1-2, with a possible D match to TRBD1 (5 bases). Germline assignment: CDR1 SGDLS and CDR2 YYNGEE. The CDR3 has 16 amino acids. V was trimmed by 0 bases and J by 4 bases, leaving 16 bases between them. The CDR3 loop reads CASSVGGAAAFYGYTF. Written as DNA, the CDR3 is TGTGCCAGCAGCGTAGGCGGGGCAGCCGCGTTCTATGGCTACACCTTC.

This clone was found a few times. J is TRBJ2-4 and V is TRBV11-1, with D possibly TRBD1 on 6 matching bases. In germline, CDR1 is SGHAT, CDR2 FQDESV (reference sequence). Trimming took off 3 bases at V and 5 bases at J, with 14 bases between the two ends. The CDR3 is made up of 15 amino acids. The chain's CDR3 is CASSLGLGAQNIQYF. For the CDR3, the DNA is TGTGCCAGCAGCTTGGGTTTGGGGGCCCAAAACATTCAGTACTTC.

The chain links TRBV3-1 (or the pseudogene TRBV3-2) to TRBJ2-3; TRBD1 agrees at 7 bases. The CDR3 totals 15 residues. Trimming removed 5 bases from V and 5 bases from J; junction bases left unmatched: 10. The germline gives CDR1 LGHDT, CDR2 YNNKEL (reference sequence). Written as DNA, the CDR3 is TGTGCCAGCAGCGCGACAGGGTCAGTTCTAGATACGCAGTATTTT. Its translation: CASSATGSVLDTQYF.

The V gene is TRBV4-1, the J gene TRBJ2-1; 9 bases fit TRBD1. Germline V gene sequence: CDR1 MGHRA, CDR2 YSYEKL. Trimming at V came to 4 bases and at J to 0 bases, leaving 4 bases not matched to a gene. CDR3 length: 16 residues. Here the CDR3 reads CASSPGQGLSYNEQFF. The DNA of the CDR3 is TGCGCCAGCAGCCCGGGACAGGGACTCTCCTACAATGAGCAGTTCTTC.

The chain uses TRBV7-2 and TRBJ1-5; 9 nucleotides agree with TRBD1. CDR1 and CDR2 (germline): SGHTA, FQGNSA. The CDR3 is 16 amino acids. Unmatched junction bases numbered 10, after V lost 4 bases and J lost 6 bases. CDR3 sequence: CASSSADRGTTQPQHF. For the CDR3, the DNA is TGTGCCAGCAGCTCAGCCGACAGGGGGACCACTCAGCCCCAGCATTTT.

This clone was recorded once. The chain joins TRBV7-8 to TRBJ2-5; the match to TRBD1 covers 9 bases. Trimming at V came to 8 bases and at J to 5 bases, leaving 15 bases not matched to a gene. The CDR3 totals 16 residues. Germline CDR1 is SGHVS and CDR2 is FQNEAQ. The CDR3 region is CASFPNRYRGRETQYF. As DNA, the CDR3 is TGTGCCAGCTTTCCAAACCGATACAGGGGGCGGGAGACCCAGTACTTC.